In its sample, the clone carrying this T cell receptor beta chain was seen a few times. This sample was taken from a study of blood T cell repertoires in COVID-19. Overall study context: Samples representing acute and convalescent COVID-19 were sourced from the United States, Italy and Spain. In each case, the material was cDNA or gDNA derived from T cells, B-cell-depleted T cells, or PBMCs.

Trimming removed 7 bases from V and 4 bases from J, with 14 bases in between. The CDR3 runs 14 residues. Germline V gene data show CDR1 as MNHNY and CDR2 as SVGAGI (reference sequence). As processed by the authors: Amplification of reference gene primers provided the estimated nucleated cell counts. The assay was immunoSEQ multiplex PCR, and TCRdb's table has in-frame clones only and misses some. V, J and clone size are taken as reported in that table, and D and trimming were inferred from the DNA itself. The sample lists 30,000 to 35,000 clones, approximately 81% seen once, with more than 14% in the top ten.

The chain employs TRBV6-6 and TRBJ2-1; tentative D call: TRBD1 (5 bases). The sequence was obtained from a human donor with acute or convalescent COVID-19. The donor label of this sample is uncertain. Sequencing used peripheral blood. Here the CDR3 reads CASTMGLQYNEQFF. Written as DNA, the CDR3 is TGTGCCAGCACAATGGGGCTTCAGTACAATGAGCAGTTCTTC.